A selection of T cell receptor beta chains follows, all from one sample in a study of T cells in Graves' hyperthyroidism and ophthalmopathy. In TCRdb, the multiplex PCR reads were re-called with MiXCR into one record per CDR3 protein. Seen here are roughly 580,000 distinct CDR3 sequences, under 60% observed once, and the top ten hold roughly 8.2%. Sequenced sample: peripheral blood or thyroid tissue (not recorded which). The origin of the receptors is a woman between 18 and 29 years old with Graves' hyperthyroidism. The CDR3 runs from the conserved cysteine through the conserved F or W. Fields, in order: clone size, D gene, J gene, V gene, CDR3 protein, CDR3 DNA. D genes are given only for firm matches. Clone size is given for some rows only: seen once, a few or many times, or a class if the clone is expanded.

abundance: .; d_gene: .; j_gene: TRBJ1-6; v_gene: TRBV10-3; CDR3aa: CAISGWFSYNSPLHF; CDR3nt: TGTGCCATCAGCGGTTGGTTCTCCTATAATTCACCCCTCCACTTT
abundance: few; d_gene: TRBD1; j_gene: TRBJ1-5; v_gene: TRBV2; CDR3aa: CASSRQGAEQPQHF; CDR3nt: TGTGCCAGCAGCAGACAGGGGGCTGAGCAGCCCCAGCATTTT
abundance: few; d_gene: .; j_gene: TRBJ1-1; v_gene: TRBV2; CDR3aa: CASSPLVGRGTEAFF; CDR3nt: TGTGCCAGCAGTCCCCTGGTAGGGAGAGGCACTGAAGCTTTCTTT
abundance: few; d_gene: .; j_gene: TRBJ2-5; v_gene: TRBV20-1; CDR3aa: CSARLTSIQTQYF; CDR3nt: TGCAGTGCTAGGCTAACTAGCATCCAGACCCAGTACTTC
abundance: few; d_gene: TRBD2; j_gene: TRBJ2-6; v_gene: TRBV29-1; CDR3aa: CSVDIAGGPSGANVLTF; CDR3nt: TGCAGCGTGGATATAGCGGGAGGGCCATCTGGGGCCAACGTCCTGACTTTC
abundance: many; d_gene: .; j_gene: TRBJ2-5; v_gene: TRBV7-9; CDR3aa: CASRGGAEETQYF; CDR3nt: TGTGCCAGCAGAGGGGGGGCGGAAGAGACCCAGTACTTC
abundance: .; d_gene: TRBD2; j_gene: TRBJ2-2; v_gene: TRBV2; CDR3aa: CASGRGTSVAGELFF; CDR3nt: TGTGCCAGCGGACGAGGGACTAGCGTTGCCGGGGAGCTGTTTTTT
abundance: .; d_gene: .; j_gene: TRBJ2-2; v_gene: TRBV2; CDR3aa: CASSPPGRARGTGELFF; CDR3nt: TGTGCCAGCAGTCCCCCCGGGCGGGCTCGGGGCACCGGGGAGCTGTTTTTT
abundance: many; d_gene: .; j_gene: TRBJ2-5; v_gene: TRBV2; CDR3aa: CASSRAEETQYF; CDR3nt: TGTGCCAGCAGTCGGGCGGAAGAGACCCAGTACTTC
abundance: .; d_gene: .; j_gene: TRBJ2-6; v_gene: TRBV24-1; CDR3aa: CATSDSHGANVLTF; CDR3nt: TGTGCCACCAGTGATTCACACGGGGCCAACGTCCTGACTTTC
abundance: .; d_gene: .; j_gene: TRBJ1-2; v_gene: TRBV12-3/TRBV12-4; CDR3aa: CASSAFDRSYGYTF; CDR3nt: TGTGCCAGCAGTGCCTTTGACAGGAGCTATGGCTACACCTTC
abundance: .; d_gene: .; j_gene: TRBJ2-2; v_gene: TRBV25-1; CDR3aa: CASRDTSNTGELFF; CDR3nt: TGTGCCAGCAGGGACACCTCGAACACCGGGGAGCTGTTTTTT
abundance: many; d_gene: TRBD1; j_gene: TRBJ1-5; v_gene: TRBV2; CDR3aa: CASSLGRGRGQPQHF; CDR3nt: TGTGCCAGCAGTTTGGGCAGGGGGCGAGGGCAGCCCCAGCATTTT
abundance: many; d_gene: .; j_gene: TRBJ1-6; v_gene: TRBV2; CDR3aa: CASRGEGNSPLHF; CDR3nt: TGTGCCAGCAGAGGGGAAGGCAATTCACCCCTCCACTTT
abundance: few; d_gene: .; j_gene: TRBJ1-3; v_gene: TRBV24-1; CDR3aa: CATSDPGQPRNTIYF; CDR3nt: TGTGCCACCAGTGACCCCGGACAGCCAAGAAACACCATATATTTT
abundance: .; d_gene: .; j_gene: TRBJ1-2; v_gene: TRBV25-1; CDR3aa: CASSESRQGYGYTF; CDR3nt: TGTGCCAGCAGTGAATCCCGCCAGGGCTATGGCTACACCTTC
abundance: .; d_gene: .; j_gene: TRBJ2-7; v_gene: TRBV9; CDR3aa: CASSVAPSSYEQYF; CDR3nt: TGTGCCAGCAGCGTAGCCCCGAGCTCCTACGAGCAGTACTTC
abundance: .; d_gene: .; j_gene: TRBJ1-1; v_gene: TRBV7-6; CDR3aa: CASSLDGREDTEAFF; CDR3nt: TGTGCCAGCAGCTTAGATGGCAGGGAGGACACTGAAGCTTTCTTT
abundance: once; d_gene: .; j_gene: TRBJ1-1; v_gene: TRBV7-8; CDR3aa: CASSFLPARRDTEAFF; CDR3nt: TGTGCCAGCAGCTTCCTACCAGCCAGGAGGGACACTGAAGCTTTCTTT
abundance: .; d_gene: .; j_gene: TRBJ2-7; v_gene: TRBV7-9; CDR3aa: CASSLVRLSYEQYF; CDR3nt: TGTGCCAGCAGCTTAGTTCGGCTATCCTACGAGCAGTACTTC
abundance: .; d_gene: .; j_gene: TRBJ2-2; v_gene: TRBV2; CDR3aa: CASRGLTHTGELFF; CDR3nt: TGTGCCAGCAGGGGCTTGACCCACACCGGGGAGCTGTTTTTT
abundance: .; d_gene: TRBD1; j_gene: TRBJ2-5; v_gene: TRBV14; CDR3aa: CASSQRTGTEETQYF; CDR3nt: TGTGCCAGCAGCCAGCGGACAGGGACGGAAGAGACCCAGTACTTC
abundance: few; d_gene: TRBD2; j_gene: TRBJ2-7; v_gene: TRBV4-2; CDR3aa: CASSQEAGGPYEQYF; CDR3nt: TGTGCCAGCAGCCAAGAAGCGGGAGGGCCATACGAGCAGTACTTC
abundance: few; d_gene: TRBD2; j_gene: TRBJ2-3; v_gene: TRBV15; CDR3aa: CATSRDAGATDTQYF; CDR3nt: TGTGCCACCAGCAGAGATGCGGGAGCCACAGATACGCAGTATTTT
abundance: .; d_gene: .; j_gene: TRBJ1-1; v_gene: TRBV5-1; CDR3aa: CASSLGAGSDTEAFF; CDR3nt: TGCGCCAGCAGCTTGGGGGCAGGGTCGGACACTGAAGCTTTCTTT
abundance: .; d_gene: .; j_gene: TRBJ2-7; v_gene: TRBV25-1; CDR3aa: CASSQPSRPGSYEQYF; CDR3nt: TGTGCCAGCAGCCAACCTAGTCGCCCCGGCTCCTACGAGCAGTACTTC